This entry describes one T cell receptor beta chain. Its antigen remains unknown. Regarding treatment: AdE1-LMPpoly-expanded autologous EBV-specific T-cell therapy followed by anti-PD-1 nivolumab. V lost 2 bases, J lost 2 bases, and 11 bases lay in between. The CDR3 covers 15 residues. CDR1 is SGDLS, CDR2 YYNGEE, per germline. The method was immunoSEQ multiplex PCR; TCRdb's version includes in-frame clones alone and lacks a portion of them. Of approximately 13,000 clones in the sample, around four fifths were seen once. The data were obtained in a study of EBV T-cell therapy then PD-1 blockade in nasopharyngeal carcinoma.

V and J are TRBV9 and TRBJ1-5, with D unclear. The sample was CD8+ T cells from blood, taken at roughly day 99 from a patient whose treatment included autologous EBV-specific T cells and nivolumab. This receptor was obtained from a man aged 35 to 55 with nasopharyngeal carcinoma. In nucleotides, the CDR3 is TGTGCCAGCAGCGTGGGGAATTTCGGCAATCAGCCCCAGCATTTT. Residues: CASSVGNFGNQPQHF.